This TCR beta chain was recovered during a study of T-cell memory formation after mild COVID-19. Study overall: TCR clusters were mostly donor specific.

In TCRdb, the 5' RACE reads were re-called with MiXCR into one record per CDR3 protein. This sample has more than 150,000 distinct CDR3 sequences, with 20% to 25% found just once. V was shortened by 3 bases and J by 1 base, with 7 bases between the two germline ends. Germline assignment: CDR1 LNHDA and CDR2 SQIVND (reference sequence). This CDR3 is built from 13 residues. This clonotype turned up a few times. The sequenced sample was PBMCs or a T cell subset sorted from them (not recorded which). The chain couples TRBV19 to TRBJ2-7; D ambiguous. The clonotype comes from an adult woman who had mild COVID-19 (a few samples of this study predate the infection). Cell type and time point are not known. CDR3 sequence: CASSIGHSYEQYF. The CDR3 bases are TGTGCCAGTAGTATTGGTCATTCCTACGAGCAGTACTTC.